Sequencing of this T cell receptor (beta chain) was carried out in a study of OX40 agonist ivuxolimab in advanced cancers. The CDR3 length is 14 residues. With V trimmed by 9 bases and J by 0 bases, 6 bases remained unmatched. Germline CDR1 is MNHNY and CDR2 is SVGAGI (reference sequence). Repertoires were generated with immunoSEQ multiplex PCR, while TCRdb's copy carries only in-frame clones and drops some. The sample includes around 86,000 clones, approximately 84% seen only once; the top ten take around 2.7%. The source material was CD4+ or CD8+ T cells sorted from blood, sampled in a trial of the OX40 agonist ivuxolimab. The chain combines TRBV6-6 with TRBJ2-3; 7 bases map to TRBD1. The sequence was obtained from an adult with an advanced solid tumor such as melanoma, head and neck, liver or kidney cancer. CDR3 amino acids: CASQRGLSTDTQYF. The CDR3 DNA reads TGTGCCAGTCAAAGGGGGCTGAGCACAGATACGCAGTATTTT.